One sample yielded the 30 T cell receptor beta chains listed below, sequenced in a study of persistence of HIV-infected CD4 T cells. This was the immunoSEQ version 4 assay in survey mode. Produced via immunoSEQ multiplex PCR; TCRdb's table is partial and in-frame only. The top ten clones hold more than 0.75% of a sample with tens of thousands of clones, around 82% of them seen once. Lysates of CMV-infected fibroblasts at 10 ug/mL stimulated these cells. Memory cells lacking CD40L and CD69 with high CD45RO were sorted. These TCRs' antigens remain unknown. The source was CD4+ T cells sorted from PBMCs after approximately 19-hour stimulation, collected from a patient who received antiretroviral therapy. The receptors come from an adult woman with HIV who was CMV-seropositive.

The V and J genes are TRBV7-8 and TRBJ2-7, with a possible D match to TRBD2 (5 bases). CDR1 and CDR2 from the germline V gene are SGHVS and FQNEAQ. The V end lost 1 base, the J end lost 5 bases, and 12 bases lay between the germline ends. The CDR3 length is 14 residues. The CDR3 sequence is CASSLGGQSDEQYF. CDR3 coding DNA: TGTGCCAGCAGCTTAGGAGGGCAGTCCGACGAGCAGTACTTC. Full variable domain (remainder filled in from reference TRBV7-8 and TRBJ2-7): GAGVSQSPRYKVAKRGQDVALRCDPISGHVSLFWYQQALGQGPEFLTYFQNEAQLDKSGLPSDRFFAERPEGSVSTLKIQRTQQEDSAVYLCASSLGGQSDEQYFGPGTRLTVT.

The chain is built from TRBV5-4 and TRBJ2-2; no reliable D call. The CDR3 totals 14 residues. The germline V gene has CDR1 SGHNT and CDR2 YYREEE (reference sequence). V shed 0 bases and J shed 1 base, with 4 bases lying between them. The CDR3 spells CASSLVGNTGELFF. The CDR3 region has the DNA TGTGCCAGCAGCTTGGTGGGGAACACCGGGGAGCTGTTTTTT.

This clone was detected a few times. CDR3 protein: CSVNGLAGGSGTQYF. The CDR3 DNA is TGCAGCGTGAATGGACTAGCGGGGGGATCTGGTACGCAGTATTTT. This rearrangement joins TRBV29-1 to TRBJ2-3, with 14 bases identical to TRBD2. The CDR3 has 15 residues. Per the germline V gene, CDR1 is SQVTM and CDR2 is ANQGSEA. J was trimmed by 8 bases and V by 6 bases; bases with no gene match: 10.

The J gene is TRBJ2-7, the V gene TRBV6-5; D is perhaps TRBD1 or TRBD2 (5 bases each). The CDR3 sequence is 14 residues long. The germline V gene has CDR1 MNHEY and CDR2 SVGAGI. V lost 6 bases to trimming and J lost 0 bases, with 12 bases between them. This chain's CDR3 is CASRGTANSYEQYF. CDR3 nucleotide sequence: TGTGCCAGCAGAGGGACCGCTAACTCCTACGAGCAGTACTTC.

The chain couples TRBV5-1 to TRBJ2-2; TRBD2 might be the D (6 bases). This CDR3 contains 14 residues. V was pared by 6 bases and J by 1 base, with 10 bases between. Germline-derived CDR1 and CDR2 are SGHRS and YFSETQ. The CDR3 DNA is TGCGCCAGCAAGGGCGGGGAGAACACCGGGGAGCTGTTTTTT. It specifies CASKGGENTGELFF.

The J gene is TRBJ2-1, the V gene TRBV4-2; D gene ambiguous. This CDR3 comprises 14 residues. The germline V and J ends were trimmed by 0 bases and 2 bases, with 5 bases remaining between them. Germline assignment: CDR1 LGHNA and CDR2 YNFKEQ. The CDR3 nucleotides are TGTGCCAGCAGCCAAGAACCTACCTACAATGAGCAGTTCTTC. It encodes CASSQEPTYNEQFF.

The chain joins TRBV19 to TRBJ1-2; D possibly corresponds to TRBD1 (6 bases). Germline assignment: CDR1 LNHDA and CDR2 SQIVND (reference sequence). The CDR3 is 14 residues long. Trimming took off 6 bases at V and 4 bases at J, with 15 bases between the two ends. The CDR3 DNA follows: TGTGCCAGTAGCACACAGGGTGCCAGCTATGGCTACACCTTC. It encodes CASSTQGASYGYTF.

The chain employs TRBV18 and TRBJ1-5, with D possibly TRBD1 on 5 matching bases. Looked up from germline, CDR1 is KGHSH and CDR2 is LQKENI. This CDR3 region has 15 residues. Trimming took off 2 bases at V and 9 bases at J, with 17 bases between the two ends. CDR3 DNA: TGTGCCAGCTCACCAGGTACAGTGCGGGGGACGCCCCAGCATTTT. Amino acid sequence: CASSPGTVRGTPQHF.

This sequence joins TRBV27 and TRBJ2-4; D might be TRBD2 (5 bases). This CDR3 is built from 15 residues. Germline CDR1 MNHEY, CDR2 SMNVEV (reference sequence). Trimming stripped 6 bases from V and 0 bases from J, with 12 bases between. CDR3 sequence (DNA): TGTGCCAGCAGCTCGGACTTTATAGCCAAAAACATTCAGTACTTC. Its translation is CASSSDFIAKNIQYF.

The V call is TRBV5-1, the J call TRBJ2-3; D unresolved. The CDR3 sequence is 14 residues long. Per germline, CDR1 SGHRS and CDR2 YFSETQ. Trimming left V 4 bases short and J 1 base short, with 10 bases between. The DNA of the CDR3 is TGCGCCAGCAGCCGGCTCGAGGGCACAGATACGCAGTATTTT. Translated: CASSRLEGTDTQYF.

This chain links TRBV5-1 with TRBJ2-2; the match to TRBD1 covers 7 bases. CDR3 length equals 16 residues. V lost 4 bases, J lost 2 bases, and 8 bases stayed unmatched. Germline V CDR1 and CDR2: SGHRS, YFSETQ. The CDR3 sequence is CASSLTGALNTGELFF. The CDR3 coding sequence is TGCGCCAGCAGCCTAACAGGGGCCCTCAACACCGGGGAGCTGTTTTTT.

The CDR3: CASSASTGDQPQHF. The CDR3 DNA reads TGTGCCAGCAGCGCGTCGACTGGGGATCAGCCCCAGCATTTT. This chain uses TRBV7-9 with TRBJ1-5; no reliable D call. V lost 5 bases and J lost 5, with 13 bases in between. The CDR3 length is 14 residues. Germline CDR1 SEHNR, CDR2 FQNEAQ (reference sequence).

V is TRBV5-4 and J is TRBJ2-7, with 7 bases matching TRBD1. The CDR3 is 13 amino acids. Germline lookup yields CDR1 SGHNT and CDR2 YYREEE (reference sequence). The V and J ends lost 4 bases and 5 bases, in that order; junction bases with no gene match: 6. The CDR3 loop reads CASSRDSSHEQYF. The CDR3 coding sequence is TGTGCCAGCAGCCGGGACAGTTCCCACGAGCAGTACTTC.

Notes on this clone: In the same sample, other DNA sequences code for this CDR3. The chain uses TRBV6-5 and TRBJ1-6; no definite D call. Trimming removed 6 bases at V and 5 bases at J, with 8 bases between. CDR1 is MNHEY, CDR2 SVGAGI, per germline. The CDR3 runs 13 residues. This CDR3 is CASSGLDNSPLHF. As DNA, the CDR3 is TGTGCCAGCAGCGGACTGGATAATTCACCCCTCCACTTT.

This clone was recorded only once. This sequence joins TRBV6-5 and TRBJ2-7, with D possibly matching TRBD1 (6 bases). Germline CDR1 is MNHEY and CDR2 is SVGAGI. Trimming took 5 bases from V and 1 from J, leaving 15 bases between them. The CDR3 length is 15 residues. CDR3 region: CASSPDRLKSYEQYF. The CDR3 DNA is TGTGCCAGCAGTCCGGACAGATTAAAGTCCTACGAGCAGTACTTC.

This rearrangement joins TRBV19 to TRBJ1-2; tentatively, D is TRBD1 (6 bases). The CDR3 extends over 14 amino acids. The V gene lost 9 bases and the J gene lost 7 bases, with 21 bases spanning the gap. In germline, CDR1 is LNHDA, CDR2 SQIVND (reference sequence). The CDR3 nucleotides are TGTGCCAGCAAGGAGGGGGGGGCGCTGTTTGGCTACACCTTC. Translation gives CASKEGGALFGYTF. Using reference TRBV19 and TRBJ1-2 for the parts outside the CDR3, the full variable domain is DGGITQSPKYLFRKEGQNVTLSCEQNLNHDAMYWYRQDPGQGLRLIYYSQIVNDFQKGDIAEGYSVSREKKESFPLTVTSAQKNPTAFYLCASKEGGALFGYTFGSGTRLTVV.

The rearrangement links TRBV30 to TRBJ1-1, with 11 nucleotides matching TRBD1. The CDR3 length is 13 residues. The V gene end was trimmed by 2 bases and the J gene end by 9 bases; junction bases not matched to a gene: 5. Germline CDR1 and CDR2: GTSNPN and SVGIG (reference sequence). The CDR3 here is CAWSPGTGGKAFF. The CDR3 DNA is TGTGCCTGGAGTCCCGGGACAGGGGGAAAAGCTTTCTTT.

This clone showed up just a few times. J is TRBJ1-1 and V is TRBV18; D is perhaps TRBD1 (6 bases). The germline V gene has CDR1 KGHSH and CDR2 LQKENI. The length of the CDR3 is 14 residues. Between the trimmed V and J ends, which lost 6 bases and 4 bases, there was a span of 15 bases. The CDR3 spells CASSRNSQGTEAFF. The CDR3 DNA reads TGTGCCAGCTCCCGAAATTCACAGGGCACTGAAGCTTTCTTT. Using reference TRBV18 and TRBJ1-1 for the parts outside the CDR3, the full variable domain is NAGVMQNPRHLVRRRGQEARLRCSPMKGHSHVYWYRQLPEEGLKFMVYLQKENIIDESGMPKERFSAEFPKEGPSILRIQQVVRGDSAAYFCASSRNSQGTEAFFGQGTRLTVV.

The rearrangement uses TRBV9 and TRBJ2-6, with 12 nucleotides matching TRBD1. This CDR3 comprises 19 residues. Looked up from germline, CDR1 is SGDLS and CDR2 is YYNGEE. With V trimmed by 3 bases and J by 4 bases, 11 bases remained unmatched. The CDR3: CASSARGGQGAPGANVLTF. The CDR3, as DNA: TGTGCCAGCAGCGCGCGTGGGGGACAGGGGGCACCGGGGGCCAACGTCCTGACTTTC.

Concerning this clone itself: This sample also contains other DNA sequences that code for the same CDR3. This chain connects TRBV19 to TRBJ2-1; maybe TRBD1 (5 bases). V lost 3 bases and J 4 bases, leaving 7 bases between the germline ends. Germline V gives CDR1 LNHDA, CDR2 SQIVND (reference sequence). CDR3 length equals 13 residues. In DNA, the CDR3 is TGTGCCAGTAGTATGGGGCGATACAATGAGCAGTTCTTC. Translation: CASSMGRYNEQFF.

Only one count was recorded for this clone. The chain couples TRBV15 to TRBJ2-1; 10 bases are a match to TRBD1. V lost 3 bases to trimming and J lost 6 bases; unmatched junction nucleotides: 8. Germline CDR1 LNHNV, CDR2 YYDKDF (reference sequence). The length of the CDR3 is 16 residues. The DNA of the CDR3 is TGTGCCACCAGCAGGCGAGTGGGACAGGGGTTCAATGAGCAGTTCTTC. Residues: CATSRRVGQGFNEQFF. The full variable domain, rest sourced from reference TRBV15 and TRBJ2-1, is DAMVIQNPRYQVTQFGKPVTLSCSQTLNHNVMYWYQQKSSQAPKLLFHYYDKDFNNEADTPDNFQSRRPNTSFCFLDIRSPGLGDTAMYLCATSRRVGQGFNEQFFGPGTRLTVL.

This clone came up once. The rearrangement joins TRBV6-1 to TRBJ2-3, with TRBD2 matching over 11 bases. Per germline, CDR1 MNHNS and CDR2 SASEGT. Trimming removed 3 bases from V and 5 bases from J; junction bases left unmatched: 4. This CDR3 has 15 residues. CDR3 sequence: CASSDSGGDQDTQYF. The CDR3 coding sequence is TGTGCCAGCAGTGATAGCGGGGGGGATCAAGATACGCAGTATTTT.

V is TRBV7-9 and J is TRBJ1-2, with no clear D. Trimming removed 4 bases from V and 3 bases from J, with 12 bases in between. Germline lookup yields CDR1 SEHNR and CDR2 FQNEAQ (reference sequence). The CDR3 has 14 residues. CDR3 protein: CASSSGTRDYGYTF. In DNA, the CDR3 is TGTGCCAGCAGCTCCGGAACCCGGGACTATGGCTACACCTTC.

The V and J genes are TRBV19 and TRBJ2-4; 7 positions match TRBD2. The germline gives CDR1 LNHDA, CDR2 SQIVND (reference sequence). The trim removed 3 bases at V and 0 bases at J, leaving 5 bases unmatched. The CDR3 contains 16 residues. The CDR3 DNA reads TGTGCCAGTAGTATGGGGGGGGTTCTAGCCAAAAACATTCAGTACTTC. This codes for CASSMGGVLAKNIQYF.

This clone appeared a single time. V gene TRBV7-2 combines with J gene TRBJ2-5; possibly TRBD2 for D (7 bases). The V end lost 2 bases, the J end lost 4 bases, and 11 bases lay between the germline ends. Germline CDR1 SGHTA, CDR2 FQGNSA. This CDR3 is 14 amino acids long. The CDR3 nucleotides read TGTGCCAGCAGCTTACAGGGAGGGGGAGAGACCCAGTACTTC. Translation gives CASSLQGGGETQYF.

V gene TRBV29-1 combines with J gene TRBJ2-1, with 10 positions matching TRBD2. CDR3 size: 13 residues. With 6 bases clipped from V and 4 bases from J, the junction kept 3 bases outside the gene matches. Looked up from germline, CDR1 is SQVTM and CDR2 is ANQGSEA. The CDR3 protein is CSVELAGYNEQFF. In DNA, the CDR3 is TGCAGCGTAGAACTAGCGGGGTACAATGAGCAGTTCTTC.

The V and J genes are TRBV5-3 and TRBJ2-1, with 13 bases fitting TRBD2. TRBV5-3 is an ORF for which the function is uncertain. Trimming took 3 bases from V and 0 from J; bases not matched to a gene: 0. The CDR3 is 16 residues long. This CDR3 is CARSWTSGSSYNEQFF. For the CDR3, the DNA is TGTGCCAGAAGCTGGACTAGCGGGAGCTCCTACAATGAGCAGTTCTTC.

The chain employs TRBV12-3 or TRBV12-4 and TRBJ2-1; D call uncertain. This CDR3 is built from 11 residues. V gave up 3 bases and J gave up 9 bases, with 6 bases separating them. CDR3 nucleotides: TGTGCCAGCAGTTTGAAGGTTGAGCAGTTCTTC. This translates into CASSLKVEQFF.

J is TRBJ2-2 and V is TRBV27, with TRBD1 identical over 10 bases. Trimming at V came to 2 bases and at J to 4 bases, leaving 10 bases not matched to a gene. Germline-derived CDR1 and CDR2 are MNHEY and SMNVEV (reference sequence). This CDR3 is built from 18 residues. CDR3 loop: CASSLVPRQGAATGELFF. CDR3 bases: TGTGCCAGCAGTTTAGTCCCTCGACAGGGGGCGGCCACCGGGGAGCTGTTTTTT.

This chain connects TRBV5-1 to TRBJ1-4, with D possibly being TRBD1 (5 bases). Germline CDR1 SGHRS, CDR2 YFSETQ. This CDR3 is built from 15 residues. V was trimmed by 4 bases and J by 7 bases, leaving 17 bases between them. In DNA form, the CDR3 reads TGCGCCAGCAGCCGGGAGGCGGGGCAGGGTGAAAAACTGTTTTTT. Amino acid sequence: CASSREAGQGEKLFF.